Presented here are 20 T cell receptor beta chains from one specimen sequenced in a study of shared clonotypes between healthy human individuals. The naive CD8 population came from CD45RO-negative cells selected for CCR7, without terminally differentiated effector memory CD45RA+ cells. Repertoires were generated with immunoSEQ multiplex PCR, while TCRdb's copy carries only in-frame clones and drops some. The sample yields millions of clones, around 96% seen once. The sequencing sample was made of naive CD8+ T cells sorted from blood. All receptors come from a man between 18 and 29 years old in good health.

The chain is built from TRBV13 and TRBJ2-1, with 7 bases identical to TRBD1. The V gene's germline CDR1 is PRHDT and CDR2 FYEKMQ (reference sequence). This CDR3 contains 12 residues. V lost 5 bases, J lost 10 bases, and 5 bases stayed unmatched. CDR3: CASSGTADEQFF. The CDR3, as DNA: TGTGCCAGCAGCGGGACAGCGGACGAGCAGTTCTTC.

This clone was detected only once. The CDR3 sequence is CASSFGLPSYEQYF. In nucleotides, the CDR3 is TGTGCCAGCAGCTTCGGACTACCCTCCTACGAGCAGTACTTC. The genes are TRBV5-8 and TRBJ2-7; perhaps TRBD2 as D (6 bases). Germline values: CDR1 SGHTS, CDR2 YDEGEE. V shed 2 bases and J shed 0 bases, with 9 bases lying between them. The CDR3 extends over 14 amino acids.

This chain uses TRBV19 with TRBJ1-2; unclear D gene. The CDR3 spans 13 residues. Germline V gene data show CDR1 as LNHDA and CDR2 as SQIVND (reference sequence). V was pared by 3 bases and J by 6 bases, with 11 bases between. The CDR3 reads CASSIIWGDGYTF. The DNA for the CDR3 is TGTGCCAGTAGTATTATTTGGGGAGATGGCTACACCTTC.

The chain combines TRBV30 with TRBJ2-1; the D is unclear. The CDR3 consists of 11 residues. Trimming left V 1 base short and J 6 bases short, with 4 bases between. Germline loops: CDR1 GTSNPN, CDR2 SVGIG (reference sequence). The CDR3 loop is CAWSATNEQFF. The CDR3 nucleotides are TGTGCCTGGAGTGCGACCAATGAGCAGTTCTTC.

The chain recombines TRBV7-3 with TRBJ2-5; D is unresolved. The CDR3 has 15 residues. The V and J ends lost 2 bases and 8 bases respectively, with 18 bases between them. Germline V gene data show CDR1 as SGHTA and CDR2 as FQGTGA. CDR3 nucleotide sequence: TGTGCCAGCAGCTTACTGGGGTCGGCCAAGGATACCCAGTACTTC. This codes for CASSLLGSAKDTQYF.

This rearrangement joins TRBV10-2 to TRBJ2-3, with D tentatively TRBD1 or TRBD2 (5 bases each). In germline, CDR1 is WSHSY, CDR2 SAAADI. The V gene lost 1 base and the J gene lost 5 bases, with 13 bases spanning the gap. This CDR3 has 15 amino acids. The CDR3 coding sequence is TGCGCCAGCAGTGAGTTGTGGGACGCACGAGATACGCAGTATTTT. It specifies CASSELWDARDTQYF.

J is TRBJ2-1 and V is TRBV5-6; D tentatively fits TRBD1 or TRBD2 (7 bases each). The germline V gene has CDR1 SGHDT and CDR2 YYEEEE. The V end lost 1 base, the J end lost 4 bases, and 15 bases lay between the germline ends. The CDR3 runs 16 residues. This CDR3 reads CASSLWGGGIYNEQFF. CDR3 DNA sequence: TGTGCCAGCAGCTTGTGGGGAGGGGGCATATACAATGAGCAGTTCTTC.

The J gene is TRBJ2-7, the V gene TRBV5-1; the D gene is possibly TRBD1 (5 bases). Germline V gene lookup returns CDR1 SGHRS and CDR2 YFSETQ. The ends were cut back, 0 bases at V and 2 bases at J, with 9 bases in the middle. The CDR3 is made up of 14 amino acids. The CDR3 spells CASSLDRSPYEQYF. CDR3 nucleotides: TGCGCCAGCAGCTTGGACAGGAGCCCCTACGAGCAGTACTTC.

This clone appeared a single time. This chain links TRBV28 with TRBJ2-2; D is uncertain. Trimming pared 5 bases from V and 1 base from J, leaving 17 bases between. There are 17 residues in the CDR3. Germline CDR1 MDHEN, CDR2 SYDVKM. The CDR3 region is CASSPARSFENTGELFF. The CDR3 coding sequence is TGTGCCAGCAGTCCAGCTCGGTCCTTCGAGAACACCGGGGAGCTGTTTTTT. Based on the CDR3 plus reference TRBV28 and TRBJ2-2, the full variable domain is DVKVTQSSRYLVKRTGEKVFLECVQDMDHENMFWYRQDPGLGLRLIYFSYDVKMKEKGDIPEGYSVSREKKERFSLILESASTNQTSMYLCASSPARSFENTGELFFGEGSRLTVL.

This clone has just one count. The sample has other DNA sequences that encode this CDR3 too. This CDR3 reads CASSLVASSYEQYF. The DNA of the CDR3 is TGTGCCAGCAGCTTAGTCGCCAGCTCCTACGAGCAGTACTTC. The chain is built from TRBV7-9 and TRBJ2-7; D remains unclear. The CDR3 covers 14 residues. V was pared by 1 base and J by 0 bases, with 7 bases between. From germline, CDR1 is SEHNR and CDR2 FQNEAQ (reference sequence).

The chain carries TRBV5-1 and TRBJ2-1; unclear D gene. Trimming left V 0 bases short and J 2 bases short, with 9 bases between. This CDR3 is 15 amino acids long. CDR1 is SGHRS and CDR2 is YFSETQ in the germline V gene. Here the CDR3 DNA reads TGCGCCAGCAGCTTGGCCGGGTTTGCCTACAATGAGCAGTTCTTC. The encoded protein is CASSLAGFAYNEQFF.

V and J are TRBV6-5 and TRBJ1-5; D may be TRBD1 (6 bases). Germline lookup yields CDR1 MNHEY and CDR2 SVGAGI. The germline V and J ends were trimmed by 6 bases and 6 bases, with 18 bases remaining between them. The CDR3 is made up of 15 amino acids. DNA for the CDR3: TGTGCCAGCAGCCCCTTCATTGGAGGGGGTCAGCCCCAGCATTTT. It encodes CASSPFIGGGQPQHF.

Of note for this clone: The same CDR3 can be traced to other DNA sequences in this sample. This CDR3 is CASSPGGEQYF. The DNA for the CDR3 is TGCGCCAGCAGCCCGGGGGGCGAGCAGTACTTC. The V call is TRBV5-1, the J call TRBJ2-7; 7 nucleotides agree with TRBD2. The V and J ends lost 4 bases and 6 bases, in that order; junction bases with no gene match: 1. Germline V lookup: CDR1 SGHRS, CDR2 YFSETQ. The CDR3 runs 11 residues.

This chain uses TRBV7-6 with TRBJ1-5, with TRBD1 matching 8 bases. CDR3 length: 18 residues. J gave up 5 bases and V 5 bases, and 17 bases lay outside the gene matches. In germline, CDR1 is SGHVS, CDR2 FNYEAQ. Written as DNA, the CDR3 is TGTGCCAGCAGCCTCCATCTCGGACAGGGCTCGTGGGATCAGCCCCAGCATTTT. Its translation: CASSLHLGQGSWDQPQHF.

V usage is TRBV6-5 and J usage is TRBJ2-3; D not resolved. Trimming pared 0 bases from V and 2 bases from J, leaving 9 bases between. Germline CDR1 is MNHEY and CDR2 is SVGAGI. This CDR3 region has 15 residues. CDR3 sequence reads: CASSYSDHSTDTQYF. The CDR3 nucleotides read TGTGCCAGCAGTTACTCGGATCATTCCACAGATACGCAGTATTTT.

A remark on this clone: A junction end diverges from the germline sequence, so it may reflect a read error. The J gene is TRBJ1-1, the V gene TRBV7-7, with D hard to call. CDR1 and CDR2 from the germline V gene are SSHAT and FNYEAQ (reference sequence). The CDR3 consists of 12 residues. CDR3 sequence: CASTYGDTEAFF. CDR3 in DNA: TGTGCTAGCACCTATGGGGATACTGAAGCTTTCTTT.

Here the CDR3 DNA reads TGTGCCAGAAGCTTCCGAGGTAGACAGGCCGGCGGTTACAATGAGCAGTTCTTC. Its protein product is CARSFRGRQAGGYNEQFF. The V call is TRBV5-3, the J call TRBJ2-1; D may be TRBD1 (6 bases). TRBV5-3 is marked as an open reading frame, function uncertain. Trimming removed 2 bases from V and 4 bases from J, with 22 bases in between. This CDR3 region has 18 residues.

V gene TRBV14 combines with J gene TRBJ1-1, with D possibly matching TRBD1 (6 bases). This CDR3 contains 14 residues. Deletions cut 6 bases from V and 1 base from J, with 12 bases between. In germline, CDR1 is SGHDN, CDR2 FVKESK. This CDR3 is CASRFNRENTEAFF. The CDR3 nucleotides read TGTGCCAGCAGGTTCAACAGGGAGAACACTGAAGCTTTCTTT.

J is TRBJ2-1 and V is TRBV9; weak D call: TRBD1 (5 bases). Germline values: CDR1 SGDLS, CDR2 YYNGEE. V gave up 4 bases and J gave up 9 bases, with 14 bases separating them. The CDR3 has 13 residues. CDR3 in DNA: TGTGCCAGCAGCACCAGACAGACGGCTGAGCAGTTCTTC. Protein: CASSTRQTAEQFF.

The chain employs TRBV7-9 and TRBJ1-1, with D unclear. Germline V CDR1 and CDR2: SEHNR, FQNEAQ (reference sequence). The V end lost 1 base, the J end lost 1 base, and 7 bases lay between the germline ends. CDR3 length: 14 amino acids. In DNA form, the CDR3 reads TGTGCCAGCAGCTTAGTCGCAGAGAACACTGAAGCTTTCTTT. Protein sequence: CASSLVAENTEAFF.